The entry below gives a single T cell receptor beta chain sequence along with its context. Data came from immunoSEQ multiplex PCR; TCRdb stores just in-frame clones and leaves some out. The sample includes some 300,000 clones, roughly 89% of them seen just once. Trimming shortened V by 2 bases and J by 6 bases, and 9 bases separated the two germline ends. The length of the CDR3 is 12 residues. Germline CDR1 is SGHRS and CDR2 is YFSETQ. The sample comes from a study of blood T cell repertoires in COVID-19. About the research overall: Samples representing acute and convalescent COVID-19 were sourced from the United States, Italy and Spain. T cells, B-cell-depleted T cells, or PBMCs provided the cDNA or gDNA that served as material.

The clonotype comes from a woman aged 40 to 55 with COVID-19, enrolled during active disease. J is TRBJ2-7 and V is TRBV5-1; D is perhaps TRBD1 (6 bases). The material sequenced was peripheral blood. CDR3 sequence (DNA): TGCGCCAGCAGCTTTTCAGGGGCCGAGCAGTACTTC. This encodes CASSFSGAEQYF.